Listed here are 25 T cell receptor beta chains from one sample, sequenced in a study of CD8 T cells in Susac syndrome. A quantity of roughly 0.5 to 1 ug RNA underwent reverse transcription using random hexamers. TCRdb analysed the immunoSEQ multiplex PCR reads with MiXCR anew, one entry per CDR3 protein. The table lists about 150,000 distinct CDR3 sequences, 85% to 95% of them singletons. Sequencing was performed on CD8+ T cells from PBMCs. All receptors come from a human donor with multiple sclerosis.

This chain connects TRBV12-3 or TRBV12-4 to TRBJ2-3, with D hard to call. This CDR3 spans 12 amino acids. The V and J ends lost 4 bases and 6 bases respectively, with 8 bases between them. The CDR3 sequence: CASSSPRDTQYF. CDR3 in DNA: TGTGCCAGCAGTTCCCCGAGGGATACGCAGTATTTT.

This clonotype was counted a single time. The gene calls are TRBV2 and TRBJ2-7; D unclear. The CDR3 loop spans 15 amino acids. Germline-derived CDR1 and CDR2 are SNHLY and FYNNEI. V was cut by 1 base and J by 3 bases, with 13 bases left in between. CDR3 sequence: CASSEGGQLYYEQYF. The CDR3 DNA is TGTGCCAGCAGTGAAGGTGGGCAGCTTTACTACGAGCAGTACTTC.

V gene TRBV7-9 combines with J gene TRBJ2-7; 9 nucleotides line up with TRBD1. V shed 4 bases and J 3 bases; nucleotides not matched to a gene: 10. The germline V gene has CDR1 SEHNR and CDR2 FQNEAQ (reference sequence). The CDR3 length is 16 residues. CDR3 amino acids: CASSSRSGTGIYEQYF. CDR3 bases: TGTGCCAGCAGCTCACGCTCCGGGACAGGGATCTACGAGCAGTACTTC.

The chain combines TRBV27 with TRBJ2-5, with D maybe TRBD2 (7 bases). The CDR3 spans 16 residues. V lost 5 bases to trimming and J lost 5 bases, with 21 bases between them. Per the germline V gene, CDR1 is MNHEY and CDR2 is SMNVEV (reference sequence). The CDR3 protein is CASSPLLKGGRETQYF. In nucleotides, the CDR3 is TGTGCCAGCAGTCCCCTTCTGAAGGGGGGGCGGGAGACCCAGTACTTC.

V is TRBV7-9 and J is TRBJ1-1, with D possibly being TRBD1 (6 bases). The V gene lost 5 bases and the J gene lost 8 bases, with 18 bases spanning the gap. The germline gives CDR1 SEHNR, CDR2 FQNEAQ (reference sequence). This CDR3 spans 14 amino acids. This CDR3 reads CASSGPGHLTEAFF. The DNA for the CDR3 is TGTGCCAGCAGCGGACCGGGACACTTAACCGAAGCTTTCTTT. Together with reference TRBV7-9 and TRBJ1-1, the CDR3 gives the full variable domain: DTGVSQNPRHKITKRGQNVTFRCDPISEHNRLYWYRQTLGQGPEFLTYFQNEAQLEKSRLLSDRFSAERPKGSFSTLEIQRTEQGDSAMYLCASSGPGHLTEAFFGQGTRLTVV.

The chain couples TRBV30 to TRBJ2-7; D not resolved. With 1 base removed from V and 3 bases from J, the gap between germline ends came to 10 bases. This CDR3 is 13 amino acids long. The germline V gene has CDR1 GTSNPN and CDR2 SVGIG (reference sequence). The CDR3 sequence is CAWSESSGYEQYF. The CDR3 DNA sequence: TGTGCCTGGAGTGAGAGTTCTGGCTACGAGCAGTACTTC.

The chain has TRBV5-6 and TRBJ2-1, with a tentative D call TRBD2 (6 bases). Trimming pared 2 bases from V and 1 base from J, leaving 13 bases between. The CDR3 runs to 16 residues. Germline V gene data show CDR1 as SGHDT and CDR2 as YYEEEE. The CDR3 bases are TGTGCCAGCAGCTTAAGGACTATCAGTTCCTACAATGAGCAGTTCTTC. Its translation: CASSLRTISSYNEQFF.

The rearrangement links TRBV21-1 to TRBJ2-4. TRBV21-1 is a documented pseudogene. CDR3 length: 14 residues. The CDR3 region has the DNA TGTGCCAGCAGCAAGGAGAAAGCCAAAAACATTCAGTACTTC. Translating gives CASSKEKAKNIQYF.

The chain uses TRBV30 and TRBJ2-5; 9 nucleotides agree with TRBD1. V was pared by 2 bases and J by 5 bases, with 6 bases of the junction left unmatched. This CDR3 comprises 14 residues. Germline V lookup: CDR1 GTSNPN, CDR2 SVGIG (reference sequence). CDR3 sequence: CAWSFTGGGETQYF. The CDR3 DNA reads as TGTGCCTGGAGTTTTACAGGGGGCGGCGAGACCCAGTACTTC.

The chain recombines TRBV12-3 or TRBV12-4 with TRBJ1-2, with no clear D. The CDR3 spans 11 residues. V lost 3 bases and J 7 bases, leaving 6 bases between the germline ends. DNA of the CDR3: TGTGCCAGCAGTTTCGGGCGTGGCTACACCTTC. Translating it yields CASSFGRGYTF.

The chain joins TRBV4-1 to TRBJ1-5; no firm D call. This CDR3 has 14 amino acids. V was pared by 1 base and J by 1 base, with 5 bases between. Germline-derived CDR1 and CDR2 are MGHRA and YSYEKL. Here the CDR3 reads CASSQVQSNQPQHF. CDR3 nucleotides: TGCGCCAGCAGCCAAGTCCAGAGCAATCAGCCCCAGCATTTT.

Written as DNA, the CDR3 is TGTGCCAGTACAATCGGCAGCAATGAGCAGTTCTTC. It codes for CASTIGSNEQFF. The V call is TRBV19, the J call TRBJ2-1, with no clear D. CDR3 length equals 12 residues. V was shortened by 7 bases and J by 6 bases, with 10 bases between the two germline ends. Looked up from germline, CDR1 is LNHDA and CDR2 is SQIVND (reference sequence).

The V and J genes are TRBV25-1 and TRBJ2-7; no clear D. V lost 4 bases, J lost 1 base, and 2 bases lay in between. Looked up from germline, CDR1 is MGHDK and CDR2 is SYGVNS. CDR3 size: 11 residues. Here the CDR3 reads CASSGSYEQYF. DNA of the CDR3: TGTGCCAGCAGTGGGTCCTACGAGCAGTACTTC.

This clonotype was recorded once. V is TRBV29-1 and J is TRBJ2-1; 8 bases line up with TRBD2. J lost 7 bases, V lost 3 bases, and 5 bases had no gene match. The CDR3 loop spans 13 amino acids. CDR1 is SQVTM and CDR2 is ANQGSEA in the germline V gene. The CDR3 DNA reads TGCAGCGTTGATGGCGGGGGGTTGAATGAGCAGTTCTTC. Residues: CSVDGGGLNEQFF.

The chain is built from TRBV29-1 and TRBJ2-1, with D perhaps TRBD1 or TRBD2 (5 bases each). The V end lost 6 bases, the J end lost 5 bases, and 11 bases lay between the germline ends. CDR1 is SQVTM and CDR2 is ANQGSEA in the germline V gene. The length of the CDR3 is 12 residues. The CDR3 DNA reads TGCAGCGTGGCCGGGACCAACAATGAGCAGTTCTTC. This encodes CSVAGTNNEQFF.

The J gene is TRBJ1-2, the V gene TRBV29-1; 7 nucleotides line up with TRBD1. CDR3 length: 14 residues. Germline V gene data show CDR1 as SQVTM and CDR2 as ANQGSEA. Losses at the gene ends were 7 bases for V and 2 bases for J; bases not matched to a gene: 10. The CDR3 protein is CSAPTGALNYGYTF. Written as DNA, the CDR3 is TGCAGCGCTCCTACAGGGGCCCTAAACTATGGCTACACCTTC.

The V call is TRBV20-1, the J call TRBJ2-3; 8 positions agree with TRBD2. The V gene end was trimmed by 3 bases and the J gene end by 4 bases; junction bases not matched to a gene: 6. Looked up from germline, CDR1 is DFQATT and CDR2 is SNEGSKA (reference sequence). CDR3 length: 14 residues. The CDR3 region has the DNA TGCAGTGCTAGCCCGGGGGGGCCCGCAGATACGCAGTATTTT. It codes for CSASPGGPADTQYF.

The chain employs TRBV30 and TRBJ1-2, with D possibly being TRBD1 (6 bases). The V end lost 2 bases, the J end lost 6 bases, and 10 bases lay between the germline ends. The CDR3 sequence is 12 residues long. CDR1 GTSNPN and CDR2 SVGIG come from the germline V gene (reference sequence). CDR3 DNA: TGTGCCTGGAGTTGGGGGCCGGATGGCTACACCTTC. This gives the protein CAWSWGPDGYTF.

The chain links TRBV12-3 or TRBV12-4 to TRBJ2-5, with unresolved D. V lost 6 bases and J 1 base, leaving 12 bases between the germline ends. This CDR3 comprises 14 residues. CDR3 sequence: CASSPAAGQETQYF. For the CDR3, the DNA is TGTGCCAGCAGCCCCGCGGCCGGCCAAGAGACCCAGTACTTC.

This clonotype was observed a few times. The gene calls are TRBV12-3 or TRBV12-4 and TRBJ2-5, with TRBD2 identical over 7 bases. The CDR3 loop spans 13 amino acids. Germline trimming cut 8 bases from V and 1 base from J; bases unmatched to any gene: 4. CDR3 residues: CASSRLAQETQYF. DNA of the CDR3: TGTGCCAGCTCTCGACTAGCCCAAGAGACCCAGTACTTC.

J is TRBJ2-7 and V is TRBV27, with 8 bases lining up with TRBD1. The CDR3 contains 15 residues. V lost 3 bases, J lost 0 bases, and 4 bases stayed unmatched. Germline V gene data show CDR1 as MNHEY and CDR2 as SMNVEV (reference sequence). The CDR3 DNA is TGTGCCAGCAGTTTCGGACAGGGAAGCTCCTACGAGCAGTACTTC. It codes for CASSFGQGSSYEQYF.

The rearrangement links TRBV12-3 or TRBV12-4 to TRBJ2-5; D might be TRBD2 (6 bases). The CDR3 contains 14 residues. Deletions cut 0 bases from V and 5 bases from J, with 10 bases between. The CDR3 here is CASSLAGAGETQYF. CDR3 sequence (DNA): TGTGCCAGCAGTTTAGCCGGGGCGGGGGAGACCCAGTACTTC.

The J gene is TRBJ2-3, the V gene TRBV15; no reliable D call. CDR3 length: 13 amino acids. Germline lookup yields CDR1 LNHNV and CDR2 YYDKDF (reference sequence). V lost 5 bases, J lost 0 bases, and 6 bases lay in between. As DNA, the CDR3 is TGTGCCACCAGCTCGAGTAGCACAGATACGCAGTATTTT. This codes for CATSSSSTDTQYF.

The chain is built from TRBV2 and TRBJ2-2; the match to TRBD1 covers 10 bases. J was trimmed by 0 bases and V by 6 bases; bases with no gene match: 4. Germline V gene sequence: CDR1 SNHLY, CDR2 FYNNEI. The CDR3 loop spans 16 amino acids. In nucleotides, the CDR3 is TGTGCCAGCAGCCCCGGGACAGGGGCGAACACCGGGGAGCTGTTTTTT. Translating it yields CASSPGTGANTGELFF.

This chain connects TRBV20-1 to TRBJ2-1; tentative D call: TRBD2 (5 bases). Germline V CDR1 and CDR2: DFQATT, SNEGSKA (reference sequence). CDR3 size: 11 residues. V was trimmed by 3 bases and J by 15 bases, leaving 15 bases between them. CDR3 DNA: TGCAGTGCTAGGCCTTTTCGGGAACCGTTCTTC. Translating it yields CSARPFREPFF.